This T cell receptor (beta chain) is from a study of OX40 agonist ivuxolimab in advanced cancers. Study details: Partial responses were achieved by three patients, one with hepatocellular carcinoma and two with cutaneous melanoma. Study-level results: Nonresponders, in some cases, also had low normalized T-cell clonal expansion.

V was shortened by 3 bases and J by 5 bases, with 8 bases between the two germline ends. The CDR3 is 13 amino acids. The germline V gene has CDR1 MNHNS and CDR2 SASEGT. This clone was detected only a few times. What it binds is unknown. The repertoire was sequenced with immunoSEQ multiplex PCR; TCRdb's copy has only in-frame clones and lacks some. Among more than 60,000 clones listed, more than 65% were seen once. This TCR derives from an adult with an advanced solid tumor such as melanoma, head and neck, liver or kidney cancer. The chain combines TRBV6-1 with TRBJ2-1; no clear D. The sequenced sample was CD4+ or CD8+ T cells sorted from blood, obtained in a trial of the OX40 agonist ivuxolimab. The CDR3 DNA reads as TGTGCCAGCAGTGAGACTGCTGACAATGAGCAGTTCTTC. Translation: CASSETADNEQFF.